The 28 T cell receptor beta chains presented below share a single source sample, sequenced in a study of T cells in Graves' hyperthyroidism and ophthalmopathy. The source material, RNA transcripts, was used to amplify TCR beta CDR3 regions. TCR CDR3 regions were first amplified by RT-PCR with HTBI primers. MiXCR, run by TCRdb on the multiplex PCR reads, gives a single entry per CDR3 protein. The sample records about 480,000 distinct CDR3 sequences, around a fifth being singletons. Sequencing was performed on blood. The receptors derive from a woman aged 65 to 85 with Graves' ophthalmopathy.

This rearrangement joins TRBV11-2 to TRBJ2-7; 10 nucleotides align to TRBD2. Germline V CDR1 and CDR2: SGHAT, FQNNGV. J lost 0 bases, V lost 3 bases, and 8 bases had no gene match. The CDR3 is 17 residues long. Here the CDR3 DNA reads TGTGCCAGCAGCTTTGCTAGCGGGAGTACGAGCTCCTACGAGCAGTACTTC. Translation gives CASSFASGSTSSYEQYF.

This clonotype was seen at least ten times. The genes are TRBV28 and TRBJ2-3; tentatively, D is TRBD1 (5 bases). Germline V gene lookup returns CDR1 MDHEN and CDR2 SYDVKM. The CDR3 sequence is 15 residues long. V was trimmed by 4 bases and J by 2 bases, leaving 13 bases between them. CDR3 loop: CASSSLRQITDTQYF. CDR3 in DNA: TGTGCCAGCAGTTCGCTTCGACAGATCACAGATACGCAGTATTTT.

There are a few counts of this clonotype. The rearrangement joins TRBV6-6 to TRBJ2-7; 15 bases are shared with TRBD2. V gave up 2 bases and J gave up 4 bases; unmatched junction bases: 6. Germline CDR1 is MNHNY and CDR2 is SVGAGI (reference sequence). The CDR3 covers 17 residues. The CDR3 nucleotides are TGTGCCAGCAGTTACACTCCCGGGACTAGCGGGAGGTACGAGCAGTACTTC. It specifies CASSYTPGTSGRYEQYF.

This chain links TRBV11-2 with TRBJ1-2; 7 bases align to TRBD1. Trimming cost V 6 bases and J 4 bases; bases outside gene matches: 11. Looked up from germline, CDR1 is SGHAT and CDR2 is FQNNGV. CDR3 length equals 15 residues. CDR3 bases: TGTGCCAGCAGGCGGACCGGGACAGAAGGCTATGGCTACACCTTC. This gives the protein CASRRTGTEGYGYTF.

There are a few counts of this clonotype. The genes are TRBV29-1 and TRBJ1-2; D gene uncertain. CDR1 and CDR2 (germline): SQVTM, ANQGSEA. Deletions cut 1 base from V and 4 bases from J, with 22 bases between. This CDR3 is built from 17 residues. The CDR3 region is CSVEARAGVLRSYGYTF. In DNA form, the CDR3 reads TGCAGCGTTGAAGCCCGGGCAGGTGTACTTAGGTCCTATGGCTACACCTTC.

V and J are TRBV6-1 and TRBJ2-2; TRBD1 aligns across 7 bases. CDR1 MNHNS and CDR2 SASEGT come from the germline V gene. Trimming at V came to 7 bases and at J to 5 bases, leaving 7 bases not matched to a gene. CDR3 size: 14 residues. In DNA, the CDR3 is TGTGCCAGCAATCAGGGGGTGGTTACCGGGGAGCTGTTTTTT. Encoded protein: CASNQGVVTGELFF.

The chain combines TRBV20-1 with TRBJ2-1; 10 bases are shared with TRBD2. The CDR3 is made up of 13 amino acids. Trimming removed 6 bases from V and 9 bases from J; junction bases left unmatched: 8. CDR1 is DFQATT and CDR2 is SNEGSKA in the germline V gene (reference sequence). In nucleotides, the CDR3 is TGCAGTGCACGGGCTAGCGGGAGTACTGAGCAGTTCTTC. Protein sequence: CSARASGSTEQFF.

The rearrangement uses TRBV6-5 and TRBJ1-1; weak D call: TRBD1 (5 bases). The CDR3 runs to 13 residues. Looked up from germline, CDR1 is MNHEY and CDR2 is SVGAGI. V gave up 10 bases and J gave up 5 bases, with 17 bases separating them. CDR3 sequence reads: CATRWDPGTEAFF. The CDR3 DNA follows: TGTGCCACCCGATGGGACCCGGGAACTGAAGCTTTCTTT.

This clonotype was observed a few times. The V and J genes are TRBV6-5 and TRBJ2-5; D is perhaps TRBD2 (6 bases). The CDR3 has 13 residues. Germline CDR1 MNHEY, CDR2 SVGAGI. V was shortened by 2 bases and J by 4 bases, with 8 bases between the two germline ends. CDR3: CASSYTGVETQYF. In nucleotides, the CDR3 is TGTGCCAGCAGTTACACGGGAGTAGAGACCCAGTACTTC.

This CDR3 reads CSASTFPQAWGDTEAFF. CDR3 bases: TGCAGTGCCAGCACCTTTCCTCAGGCCTGGGGGGACACTGAAGCTTTCTTT. The V and J genes are TRBV20-1 and TRBJ1-1, with D possibly being TRBD1 (5 bases). Germline V gives CDR1 DFQATT, CDR2 SNEGSKA (reference sequence). Trimming removed 6 bases at V and 3 bases at J, with 26 bases between. CDR3 length: 17 amino acids.

This chain links TRBV30 with TRBJ1-1; maybe TRBD1 (6 bases). The CDR3 loop spans 13 amino acids. From germline, CDR1 is GTSNPN and CDR2 SVGIG (reference sequence). Trimming took off 3 bases at V and 8 bases at J, with 16 bases between the two ends. CDR3: CAWRQGTWVEAFF. The CDR3 DNA follows: TGTGCCTGGAGACAGGGAACTTGGGTCGAAGCTTTCTTT. The whole variable domain, remainder taken from reference TRBV30 and TRBJ1-1, is SQTIHQWPATLVQPVGSPLSLECTVEGTSNPNLYWYRQAAGRGLQLLFYSVGIGQISSEVPQNLSASRPQDRQFILSSKKLLLSDSGFYLCAWRQGTWVEAFFGQGTRLTVV.

This clonotype was recorded many times. The chain combines TRBV28 with TRBJ1-5; the D is unclear. The V gene lost 1 base and the J gene lost 2 bases, with 6 bases spanning the gap. Germline CDR1 and CDR2: MDHEN and SYDVKM. This CDR3 has 14 residues. CDR3 sequence: CASSLLNGNQPQHF. In nucleotides, the CDR3 is TGTGCCAGCAGTTTATTGAATGGCAATCAGCCCCAGCATTTT.

This rearrangement joins TRBV7-2 to TRBJ2-7; 8 bases line up with TRBD2. In germline, CDR1 is SGHTA, CDR2 FQGNSA. The CDR3 spans 16 residues. V was clipped by 2 bases and J by 3 bases; unmatched bases: 9. The CDR3 DNA follows: TGTGCCAGCAGCTTATTTAACGGGAGGGTGAGCTACGAGCAGTACTTC. This translates into CASSLFNGRVSYEQYF.

The sample holds a few counts of this clonotype. This chain uses TRBV20-1 with TRBJ2-5; tentative D call: TRBD2 (6 bases). Deletions cut 5 bases from V and 1 base from J, with 17 bases between. The CDR3 contains 15 residues. CDR1 and CDR2 from the germline V gene are DFQATT and SNEGSKA (reference sequence). The CDR3 sequence: CSAPKGDWIQETQYF. In DNA, the CDR3 is TGCAGTGCTCCGAAAGGGGACTGGATCCAAGAGACCCAGTACTTC.

This rearrangement joins TRBV6-1 to TRBJ2-7; D possibly corresponds to TRBD1 (6 bases). The V and J ends lost 6 bases and 2 bases respectively, with 17 bases between them. The CDR3 is made up of 15 amino acids. The germline CDR1 and CDR2 sequences are MNHNS and SASEGT. CDR3 sequence (DNA): TGTGCCAGCAGCCCCACAGGGCTGACCCCCTACGAGCAGTACTTC. Translating gives CASSPTGLTPYEQYF.

The chain is built from TRBV29-1 and TRBJ1-1; TRBD1 is a possible D gene (5 bases). The CDR3 length is 13 residues. Trimming left V 7 bases short and J 4 bases short, with 16 bases between. The germline CDR1 and CDR2 sequences are SQVTM and ANQGSEA. CDR3 residues: CSAGGGEFTEAFF. The CDR3 bases are TGCAGCGCCGGGGGGGGGGAGTTCACTGAAGCTTTCTTT.

The chain links TRBV12-3 or TRBV12-4 to TRBJ2-3; 9 bases are shared with TRBD2. V dropped 5 bases and J dropped 0; count of bases not matched to a gene: 6. This CDR3 is 16 amino acids long. CDR3 nucleotide sequence: TGTGCCAGCAGTCCTCGACTAGCGGTTAGCACAGATACGCAGTATTTT. It is translated as CASSPRLAVSTDTQYF.

The chain employs TRBV30 and TRBJ2-5; 7 bases are a match to TRBD2. Looked up from germline, CDR1 is GTSNPN and CDR2 is SVGIG (reference sequence). The CDR3 is 16 amino acids. V lost 5 bases, J lost 5 bases, and 17 bases stayed unmatched. CDR3 sequence (DNA): TGTGCCTGGGACGTCCTCCGCCTAGCGGTCCGGGAGACCCAGTACTTC. Encoded protein: CAWDVLRLAVRETQYF.

The chain couples TRBV5-4 to TRBJ2-3, with a tentative D call TRBD1 (5 bases). V dropped 3 bases and J dropped 4 bases, with 15 bases sitting between them. The CDR3 loop spans 15 amino acids. CDR1 is SGHNT and CDR2 is YYREEE in the germline V gene (reference sequence). This CDR3 reads CASSSRGLGSDTQYF. CDR3 coding DNA: TGTGCCAGCAGCTCTAGGGGTCTAGGATCAGATACGCAGTATTTT.

This clonotype was observed at least ten times. The genes are TRBV3-1 and TRBJ2-7; 12 nucleotides match TRBD2. The trim removed 4 bases at V and 3 bases at J, leaving 4 bases unmatched. From germline, CDR1 is LGHDT and CDR2 YNNKEL (reference sequence). This CDR3 contains 15 residues. CDR3 in amino acids: CASSLTGLAGYEQYF. Here the CDR3 DNA reads TGTGCCAGCAGCCTCACGGGACTAGCGGGCTACGAGCAGTACTTC.

This clonotype was detected a few times. V is TRBV27 and J is TRBJ1-5; D possibly corresponds to TRBD1 (5 bases). CDR1 and CDR2 from the germline V gene are MNHEY and SMNVEV (reference sequence). CDR3 length equals 13 residues. Trimming removed 6 bases at V and 3 bases at J, with 9 bases between. CDR3 loop: CASREGPNQPQHF. CDR3 sequence (DNA): TGTGCCAGCAGGGAGGGGCCCAATCAGCCCCAGCATTTT.

This chain joins TRBV12-3 or TRBV12-4 and TRBJ1-5; D ambiguous. The CDR3 is made up of 14 amino acids. V was cut by 6 bases and J by 1 base, with 10 bases left in between. The CDR3 loop reads CASSPTVSNQPQHF. DNA of the CDR3: TGTGCCAGCAGCCCGACGGTGAGCAATCAGCCCCAGCATTTT.

This clonotype is a singleton in its sample. The chain uses TRBV14 and TRBJ1-1; D call uncertain. V was clipped by 6 bases and J by 0 bases, with 11 bases between them. The CDR3 covers 14 residues. Germline values: CDR1 SGHDN, CDR2 FVKESK. The CDR3 loop is CASRGRGVNTEAFF. The CDR3 DNA reads TGTGCCAGCAGGGGCCGCGGGGTGAACACTGAAGCTTTCTTT.

Many counts were recorded for this clonotype. The chain recombines TRBV7-2 with TRBJ1-1; D is unclear. With 2 bases removed from V and 0 bases from J, the gap between germline ends came to 4 bases. Germline V CDR1 and CDR2: SGHTA, FQGNSA. This CDR3 has 13 residues. CDR3 coding DNA: TGTGCCAGCAGCTTAATGATGAACACTGAAGCTTTCTTT. It is translated as CASSLMMNTEAFF.

This chain links TRBV4-1 with TRBJ1-5; the D gene is possibly TRBD1 (5 bases). Germline lookup yields CDR1 MGHRA and CDR2 YSYEKL. The V end lost 1 base, the J end lost 1 base, and 14 bases lay between the germline ends. The CDR3 runs to 17 residues. CDR3 in amino acids: CASSQVWGAGSNQPQHF. In DNA, the CDR3 is TGCGCCAGCAGCCAAGTTTGGGGCGCCGGGAGCAATCAGCCCCAGCATTTT.

This clonotype appeared a single time. In DNA form, the CDR3 reads TGTGCCAGCAGCTTAACGGGTGCTACACTCATAGGTACGCAGTATTTT. It codes for CASSLTGATLIGTQYF. J is TRBJ2-3 and V is TRBV7-2, with D unclear. The CDR3 extends over 16 amino acids. V shed 2 bases and J shed 8 bases, with 20 bases lying between them. Germline V lookup: CDR1 SGHTA, CDR2 FQGNSA.

Ten or more counts support this clonotype. The CDR3 DNA is TGCGCCAGCAGCTTAACACAGGCGAACACTGAAGCTTTCTTT. Amino acids: CASSLTQANTEAFF. The J gene is TRBJ1-1, the V gene TRBV5-1; TRBD1 is a possible D gene (5 bases). V was cut by 2 bases and J by 1 base, with 9 bases left in between. Germline CDR1 reads SGHRS; CDR2 reads YFSETQ. This CDR3 is 14 amino acids long.

This clonotype occurred a few times. The chain has TRBV7-9 and TRBJ1-1; D is unresolved. The length of the CDR3 is 14 residues. The V and J ends lost 3 bases and 2 bases respectively, with 10 bases between them. Germline V lookup: CDR1 SEHNR, CDR2 FQNEAQ (reference sequence). CDR3 amino acids: CASSFGGFNTEAFF. CDR3 nucleotides: TGTGCCAGCAGCTTTGGCGGCTTTAACACTGAAGCTTTCTTT.